The next 9 T cell receptor beta chains were all read from a single sample in a study of T cells in localized non-small cell lung cancer. Libraries were prepared by immunoSEQ multiplex PCR; TCRdb keeps only in-frame clonotypes and omits some of them. The data contain 50,000 or so clones, 60% to 85% of them seen just once; the ten biggest clones take up more than 4%. Material: PBMCs, obtained before any cancer treatment. The receptors shown here come from a woman between 35 and 70 years old with stage II lung adenocarcinoma.

V is TRBV30 and J is TRBJ2-7; D gene unclear. The CDR3 spans 14 residues. Deletions cut 1 base from V and 3 bases from J, with 13 bases between. Germline V lookup: CDR1 GTSNPN, CDR2 SVGIG (reference sequence). The CDR3 here is CAWSGAGLSYEQYF. As DNA, the CDR3 is TGTGCCTGGAGTGGCGCTGGTCTAAGCTACGAGCAGTACTTC.

The chain uses TRBV28 and TRBJ2-1; D gene ambiguous. V gave up 3 bases and J gave up 9 bases, with 15 bases separating them. Germline loops: CDR1 MDHEN, CDR2 SYDVKM. The CDR3 extends over 14 amino acids. In nucleotides, the CDR3 is TGTGCCAGCAGTTTGGTAGCCCCGGGTGGTGAGCAGTTCTTC. This encodes CASSLVAPGGEQFF.

The rearrangement uses TRBV23-1 and TRBJ1-2; a possible D gene is TRBD1 (6 bases). TRBV23-1 is noted as an ORF with a role that remains uncertain. The germline V and J ends were trimmed by 3 bases and 8 bases, with 22 bases remaining between them. CDR3 size: 16 residues. The CDR3 nucleotides are TGCGCCAGCAGTCAGCCCTCCGGGCCGGGGGCCTTGGGCTACACCTTC. Translation gives CASSQPSGPGALGYTF.

This chain uses TRBV6-5 with TRBJ2-7; D gene uncertain. The germline CDR1 and CDR2 sequences are MNHEY and SVGAGI. The length of the CDR3 is 13 residues. Trimming took 5 bases from V and 5 from J, leaving 13 bases between them. In nucleotides, the CDR3 is TGTGCCAGCAGTAATCGACCCCGCCACGAGCAGTACTTC. It is translated as CASSNRPRHEQYF.

The chain uses TRBV6-5 and TRBJ2-7; D is perhaps TRBD1 (6 bases). Germline V gives CDR1 MNHEY, CDR2 SVGAGI. Trimming took 6 bases from V and 1 from J, leaving 13 bases between them. This CDR3 region has 14 residues. DNA for the CDR3: TGTGCCAGCAGGTCCACAGGGTTTTCCTACGAGCAGTACTTC. This encodes CASRSTGFSYEQYF.

V is TRBV28 and J is TRBJ1-2, with TRBD1 matching over 7 bases. There are 12 residues in the CDR3. Germline CDR1 MDHEN, CDR2 SYDVKM. V shed 6 bases, J shed 8 bases, and the junction held 6 bases outside the gene matches. CDR3 region: CASRITGVGYTF. In DNA form, the CDR3 reads TGTGCCAGCAGGATCACAGGGGTCGGCTACACCTTC.

V gene TRBV11-2 combines with J gene TRBJ2-7, with 8 bases lining up with TRBD1. This CDR3 has 16 residues. V trimming: 5 bases; J trimming: 4 bases; junction bases outside the gene matches: 13. Germline lookup yields CDR1 SGHAT and CDR2 FQNNGV. This chain's CDR3 is CASSPSRDRTQYEQYF. CDR3 nucleotides: TGTGCCAGCAGCCCGTCCCGGGACAGGACCCAGTACGAGCAGTACTTC.

V is TRBV5-1 and J is TRBJ2-6, with D unclear. Trimming stripped 4 bases from V and 0 bases from J, with 11 bases between. The CDR3 has 16 residues. From germline, CDR1 is SGHRS and CDR2 YFSETQ. The CDR3, as DNA: TGCGCCAGCAGCCCTCCCGGTGGCTCTGGGGCCAACGTCCTGACTTTC. Amino acid sequence: CASSPPGGSGANVLTF.

J is TRBJ2-7 and V is TRBV5-4, with 8 bases fitting TRBD2. The CDR3 is 18 amino acids. Germline V lookup: CDR1 SGHNT, CDR2 YYREEE (reference sequence). J was trimmed by 0 bases and V by 0 bases; bases with no gene match: 11. The CDR3 here is CASSLGRGGPLGSYEQYF. Here the CDR3 DNA reads TGTGCCAGCAGCTTGGGACGGGGGGGGCCCCTGGGCTCCTACGAGCAGTACTTC.